The 30 T cell receptor beta chains below come from one sample, sequenced in a study of blood T cell repertoires in COVID-19. The repertoire was sequenced with immunoSEQ multiplex PCR; TCRdb's copy has only in-frame clones and lacks some. The top ten clones hold approximately 2.8% of a sample with 87,000 or so clones, approximately 85% of them seen once. Source material: peripheral blood. The receptors come from a woman aged 80 or over with COVID-19, enrolled during active disease.

This clone was observed a single time. DNA of the CDR3: TGTGCCAGCAGCCTCGGGGGGGGGCAGTTCTTC. The encoded protein is CASSLGGGQFF. The chain has TRBV12-3 or TRBV12-4 and TRBJ2-1, with 8 positions matching TRBD2. The CDR3 consists of 11 residues. V gave up 6 bases and J gave up 12 bases; unmatched junction bases: 4.

This rearrangement joins TRBV20-1 to TRBJ2-1; TRBD2 might be the D (6 bases). Per the germline V gene, CDR1 is DFQATT and CDR2 is SNEGSKA (reference sequence). The CDR3 length is 10 residues. The CDR3 reads CSGSSNEQFF. In DNA, the CDR3 is TGCAGCGGGAGTAGCAATGAGCAGTTCTTC.

A few counts support this clone. The chain joins TRBV5-1 to TRBJ1-1; the D gene is possibly TRBD1 (6 bases). This CDR3 comprises 14 residues. Germline CDR1 reads SGHRS; CDR2 reads YFSETQ. V was shortened by 5 bases and J by 8 bases, with 19 bases between the two germline ends. The CDR3 spells CASRSQQGRPEAFF. In DNA form, the CDR3 reads TGCGCCAGCAGATCTCAACAGGGTCGGCCCGAAGCTTTCTTT.

The genes are TRBV7-2 and TRBJ2-5; TRBD1 aligns across 9 bases. The germline gives CDR1 SGHTA, CDR2 FQGNSA. The CDR3 has 14 amino acids. Trimming removed 5 bases from V and 3 bases from J; junction bases left unmatched: 4. Here the CDR3 DNA reads TGTGCCAGCAGCCGGACAGGGGAAAAAGAGACCCAGTACTTC. This codes for CASSRTGEKETQYF.

J is TRBJ1-5 and V is TRBV4-2; TRBD1 matches 10 bases. Per germline, CDR1 LGHNA and CDR2 YNFKEQ. The trim removed 5 bases at V and 3 bases at J, leaving 7 bases unmatched. The CDR3 sequence is 16 residues long. The CDR3 bases are TGTGCCAGCAGCGAAACCGGGACAGGGGTCAATCAGCCCCAGCATTTT. The encoded protein is CASSETGTGVNQPQHF.

The CDR3: CASSERQGIYSPLHF. The CDR3, as DNA: TGTGCCAGCAGCGAAAGGCAGGGAATCTACTCACCCCTCCACTTT. The chain employs TRBV14 and TRBJ1-6; D is possibly TRBD1 (5 bases). The V and J ends lost 5 bases and 10 bases respectively, with 18 bases between them. The CDR3 spans 15 residues. Germline CDR1 SGHDN, CDR2 FVKESK.

The V call is TRBV14, the J call TRBJ1-6; tentatively, D is TRBD1 (5 bases). V was cut by 1 base and J by 4 bases, with 8 bases left in between. The CDR3 has 15 amino acids. CDR1 is SGHDN and CDR2 is FVKESK in the germline V gene. CDR3 amino acids: CASSQVSGYNSPLHF. Here the CDR3 DNA reads TGTGCCAGCAGCCAAGTATCAGGGTATAATTCACCCCTCCACTTT.

In this sample, this clone turned up once. J is TRBJ2-7 and V is TRBV5-6; D is uncertain. CDR1 SGHDT and CDR2 YYEEEE come from the germline V gene. The CDR3 runs to 12 residues. Trimming stripped 3 bases from V and 0 bases from J, with 4 bases between. DNA for the CDR3: TGTGCCAGCAGCTCGTTCTCCTACGAGCAGTACTTC. This sequence encodes CASSSFSYEQYF.

The chain combines TRBV10-3 with TRBJ2-3, with D perhaps matching TRBD1 (5 bases). The CDR3 is made up of 12 amino acids. V was pared by 3 bases and J by 6 bases, with 7 bases between. CDR1 ENHRY and CDR2 SYGVKD come from the germline V gene. The CDR3 spells CAISDRADTQYF. DNA for the CDR3: TGTGCCATCAGTGACAGGGCGGATACGCAGTATTTT.

This sequence joins TRBV19 and TRBJ1-5, with D possibly TRBD1 on 5 matching bases. CDR1 LNHDA and CDR2 SQIVND come from the germline V gene (reference sequence). V lost 10 bases, J lost 5 bases, and 21 bases lay in between. The CDR3 extends over 15 amino acids. The CDR3 sequence: CATAGAGKDYQPQHF. The CDR3 DNA reads TGTGCCACGGCTGGGGCAGGGAAAGATTATCAGCCCCAGCATTTT.

The V gene is TRBV19, the J gene TRBJ2-7; a weak D match, TRBD2 (6 bases). Trimming cost V 3 bases and J 1 base, with 10 bases left between them. This CDR3 is built from 14 residues. Germline V CDR1 and CDR2: LNHDA, SQIVND (reference sequence). CDR3: CASSIRGKSYEQYF. The CDR3 DNA follows: TGTGCCAGTAGTATTCGGGGGAAATCCTACGAGCAGTACTTC.

J is TRBJ1-1 and V is TRBV27; the match to TRBD1 covers 8 bases. The CDR3 totals 14 residues. V gave up 8 bases and J gave up 1 base; unmatched junction bases: 6. Germline V gene data show CDR1 as MNHEY and CDR2 as SMNVEV (reference sequence). The CDR3 DNA sequence: TGTGCCAGCCAGGGGGCTCTAACGAACACTGAAGCTTTCTTT. It encodes CASQGALTNTEAFF.

This clone showed up just once. This chain connects TRBV6-2 or TRBV6-3 to TRBJ2-7, with a tentative D call TRBD1 (5 bases). Trimming left V 5 bases short and J 2 bases short, with 7 bases between. CDR1 is MNHEY, CDR2 SVGEGT, per germline. The CDR3 extends over 12 amino acids. CDR3 coding DNA: TGTGCCAGCAGTGCAGGGCCCTACGAGCAGTACTTC. This gives the protein CASSAGPYEQYF.

V and J are TRBV6-2 or TRBV6-3 and TRBJ1-2; possibly TRBD1 for D (5 bases). There are 14 residues in the CDR3. V dropped 2 bases and J dropped 0 bases, with 7 bases sitting between them. Per the germline V gene, CDR1 is MNHEY and CDR2 is SVGEGT. Here the CDR3 DNA reads TGTGCCAGCAGTTACGACAGATCTAACTATGGCTACACCTTC. Protein sequence: CASSYDRSNYGYTF.

The chain carries TRBV18 and TRBJ2-5; perhaps TRBD2 as D (5 bases). This CDR3 comprises 14 residues. Germline V gene lookup returns CDR1 KGHSH and CDR2 LQKENI. V lost 1 base and J 5 bases, leaving 11 bases between the germline ends. The chain's CDR3 is CASSPLARRETQYF. In nucleotides, the CDR3 is TGTGCCAGCTCACCACTGGCCCGGAGGGAGACCCAGTACTTC.

The gene calls are TRBV5-1 and TRBJ2-7; 7 positions agree with TRBD2. This CDR3 comprises 15 residues. Looked up from germline, CDR1 is SGHRS and CDR2 is YFSETQ. The V segment lost 0 bases and the J segment 4 bases; nucleotides outside the gene matches: 7. CDR3 nucleotides: TGCGCCAGCAGCTTGGCCGGCCGGGAGGAGTACGAGCAGTACTTC. It is translated as CASSLAGREEYEQYF. Together with reference TRBV5-1 and TRBJ2-7, the CDR3 gives the full variable domain: KAGVTQTPRYLIKTRGQQVTLSCSPISGHRSVSWYQQTPGQGLQFLFEYFSETQRNKGNFPGRFSGRQFSNSRSEMNVSTLELGDSALYLCASSLAGREEYEQYFGPGTRLTVT.

The V call is TRBV6-2 or TRBV6-3, the J call TRBJ1-3, with TRBD1 matching 8 bases. This CDR3 region has 16 residues. V was pared by 5 bases and J by 0 bases, with 6 bases of the junction left unmatched. In germline, CDR1 is MNHEY, CDR2 SVGEGT. The chain's CDR3 is CASSRRQGRSGNTIYF. DNA for the CDR3: TGTGCCAGCAGTCGGCGACAGGGGCGCTCTGGAAACACCATATATTTT.

The chain links TRBV10-3 to TRBJ2-1; D is perhaps TRBD1 (6 bases). V was pared by 6 bases and J by 4 bases, with 13 bases between. This CDR3 is built from 14 residues. Germline V CDR1 and CDR2: ENHRY, SYGVKD. CDR3 in amino acids: CAIRDEGGYNEQFF. In nucleotides, the CDR3 is TGTGCCATCAGAGACGAAGGGGGATACAATGAGCAGTTCTTC.

This rearrangement joins TRBV5-1 to TRBJ2-3; D is uncertain. The CDR3 sequence is 13 residues long. Trimming stripped 2 bases from V and 0 bases from J, with 4 bases between. Looked up from germline, CDR1 is SGHRS and CDR2 is YFSETQ. The CDR3 DNA reads as TGCGCCAGCAGCTTTCTGAGCACAGATACGCAGTATTTT. As protein: CASSFLSTDTQYF. Combining the CDR3 with reference TRBV5-1 and TRBJ2-3 gives the whole variable domain KAGVTQTPRYLIKTRGQQVTLSCSPISGHRSVSWYQQTPGQGLQFLFEYFSETQRNKGNFPGRFSGRQFSNSRSEMNVSTLELGDSALYLCASSFLSTDTQYFGPGTRLTVL.

This chain uses TRBV21-1 with TRBJ2-7; the tabulated D call, TRBD2, remains unverified against the DNA. TRBV21-1 has pseudogene status. The CDR3 loop spans 15 amino acids. CDR3 sequence reads: CASSKDRGIVYEQYF. The DNA for the CDR3 is TGTGCCAGCAGCAAAGATCGGGGAATAGTCTACGAGCAGTACTTC.

The genes are TRBV12-2 and TRBJ2-1; the listed D gene, TRBD2, was not tested against the DNA. TRBV12-2 has pseudogene status. The CDR3 consists of 18 residues. CDR3 coding DNA: TGTGCAAGTCGCTTAGAAAAGAGCTCGGACTATACCTACAATGAGCAGTTCTTC. Its translation: CASRLEKSSDYTYNEQFF.

J is TRBJ2-3 and V is TRBV3-1 (or the pseudogene TRBV3-2), with D possibly being TRBD1 (5 bases). CDR3 length: 15 residues. V gave up 3 bases and J gave up 3 bases, with 13 bases separating them. The germline V gene has CDR1 LGHDT and CDR2 YNNKEL (reference sequence). CDR3 sequence (DNA): TGTGCCAGCAGCCAGGCCGGACACCCAACAGATACGCAGTATTTT. It encodes CASSQAGHPTDTQYF.

As DNA, the CDR3 is TGTGCCAGCAGCTCCCTAGCGGGCGGTAGCACAGATACGCAGTATTTT. It is translated as CASSSLAGGSTDTQYF. The chain recombines TRBV7-8 with TRBJ2-3, with 8 bases that match TRBD2. The length of the CDR3 is 16 residues. The germline V gene encodes CDR1 SGHVS and CDR2 FQNEAQ. V was clipped by 4 bases and J by 0 bases; unmatched bases: 6. The full variable domain, its missing parts supplied by reference TRBV7-8 and TRBJ2-3, is GAGVSQSPRYKVAKRGQDVALRCDPISGHVSLFWYQQALGQGPEFLTYFQNEAQLDKSGLPSDRFFAERPEGSVSTLKIQRTQQEDSAVYLCASSSLAGGSTDTQYFGPGTRLTVL.

The chain combines TRBV18 with TRBJ1-1, with 11 bases lining up with TRBD1. The CDR3 runs to 17 residues. After removal of 1 base from V and 4 bases from J, the junction contained 8 bases not matched to a gene. Germline-derived CDR1 and CDR2 are KGHSH and LQKENI. CDR3: CASSPLGAGTGGTEAFF. For the CDR3, the DNA is TGTGCCAGCTCACCACTGGGGGCCGGGACAGGGGGCACTGAAGCTTTCTTT.

The rearrangement uses TRBV18 and TRBJ1-6, with a tentative D call TRBD1 (5 bases). V shed 6 bases and J shed 7 bases, with 13 bases lying between them. The germline V gene encodes CDR1 KGHSH and CDR2 LQKENI. This CDR3 is built from 14 residues. The CDR3 coding sequence is TGTGCCAGCTCGCAGACAGCCGGAAATTCACCCCTCCACTTT. This translates into CASSQTAGNSPLHF.

The CDR3 DNA is TGTGCCAGCAGCTTAGGACTAGCGGGAGCCGCTGAGCAGTTCTTC. It codes for CASSLGLAGAAEQFF. The V call is TRBV7-3, the J call TRBJ2-1, with TRBD2 identical over 13 bases. Germline CDR1 is SGHTA and CDR2 is FQGTGA. With 2 bases clipped from V and 9 bases from J, the junction kept 4 bases outside the gene matches. CDR3 size: 15 residues.

The chain uses TRBV7-3 and TRBJ2-3, with 7 bases aligning to TRBD2. V lost 5 bases to trimming and J lost 3 bases; unmatched junction nucleotides: 8. Germline values: CDR1 SGHTA, CDR2 FQGTGA. CDR3 size: 15 residues. CDR3 in DNA: TGTGCCAGCAGCCCAAGAGGGCGGGAGACAGATACGCAGTATTTT. Encoded protein: CASSPRGRETDTQYF.

This clone was detected once. The chain employs TRBV6-1 and TRBJ2-2; maybe TRBD1 (6 bases). The germline gives CDR1 MNHNS, CDR2 SASEGT. The CDR3 length is 16 residues. Trimming took off 4 bases at V and 0 bases at J, with 12 bases between the two ends. The CDR3 nucleotides are TGTGCCAGCAGTGCCAATGGGGGCACGAACACCGGGGAGCTGTTTTTT. This encodes CASSANGGTNTGELFF.

The rearrangement uses TRBV5-1 and TRBJ1-2; TRBD1 might be the D (6 bases). The length of the CDR3 is 14 residues. V lost 4 bases and J lost 0, with 10 bases in between. Per germline, CDR1 SGHRS and CDR2 YFSETQ. This chain's CDR3 is CASSLGHANYGYTF. The CDR3 nucleotides read TGCGCCAGCAGCCTGGGACACGCTAACTATGGCTACACCTTC.

The V gene is TRBV7-3, the J gene TRBJ2-1; TRBD2 matches 9 bases. This CDR3 region has 15 residues. CDR1 SGHTA and CDR2 FQGTGA come from the germline V gene. The junction had 8 bases not matched to a gene; V was cut back by 2 bases and J by 9 bases. The CDR3 DNA sequence: TGTGCCAGCAGCTTAGGGGCGGGAGGGCCTTTTGAGCAGTTCTTC. This gives the protein CASSLGAGGPFEQFF.